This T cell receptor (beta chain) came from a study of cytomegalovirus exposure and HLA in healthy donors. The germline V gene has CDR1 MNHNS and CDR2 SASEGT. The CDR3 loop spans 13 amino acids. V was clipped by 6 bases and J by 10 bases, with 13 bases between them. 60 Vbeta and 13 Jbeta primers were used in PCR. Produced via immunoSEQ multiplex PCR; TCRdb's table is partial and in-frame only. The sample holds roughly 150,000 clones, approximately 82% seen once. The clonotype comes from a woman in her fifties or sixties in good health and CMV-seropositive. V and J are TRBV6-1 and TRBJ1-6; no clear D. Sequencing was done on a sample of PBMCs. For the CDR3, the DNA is TGTGCCAGCAGACCCGGGAGCAACTCACCCCTCCACTTT. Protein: CASRPGSNSPLHF.